Below are 21 T cell receptor beta chains sequenced from a single sample in a study of blood T cells in healthy people across ages. With a J-beta primer mix and a sample-barcoded 5' primer, a second PCR ran about 7 to 11 cycles. MiXCR, applied by TCRdb to the 5' RACE reads, yields one record per CDR3 protein. The table includes around 870,000 distinct CDR3 sequences, around 26% detected once. Sequencing input: blood. All receptors derive from a woman over 75 in good health.

This chain links TRBV7-2 with TRBJ2-7; either TRBD1 or TRBD2 may fit D (5 bases each). The V and J ends lost 4 bases and 9 bases respectively, with 28 bases between them. The CDR3 is 17 amino acids. CDR1 SGHTA and CDR2 FQGNSA come from the germline V gene. The CDR3 DNA is TGTGCCAGCAGCTCCGGACCCGGGACCGGAGGTGGCTCTGGGCAGTACTTC. It yields the protein CASSSGPGTGGGSGQYF.

This clonotype was observed many times. The chain uses TRBV12-3 or TRBV12-4 and TRBJ1-5; weak D call: TRBD1 (5 bases). CDR3 length: 12 residues. V lost 3 bases to trimming and J lost 6 bases, with 6 bases between them. CDR3 in DNA: TGTGCCAGCAGTTTGGGGGTTCAGCCCCAGCATTTT. Translation: CASSLGVQPQHF.

Turning to this clonotype: The junction departs from germline at one end; a sequencing error may be responsible. The rearrangement uses TRBV5-5 and TRBJ1-2; D unclear. The CDR3 is 15 amino acids. Germline loops: CDR1 SGHKS, CDR2 YYEKEE (reference sequence). The CDR3 spells CAGSLRPNFNYGYTF. The DNA of the CDR3 is TGTGCCGGCAGCTTAAGACCGAACTTTAACTATGGCTACACCTTC.

As for this clonotype: The germline gene is not matched at one end of the junction; a read error may be the cause. The chain employs TRBV6-1 and TRBJ2-1, with D maybe TRBD1 (5 bases). This CDR3 is built from 16 residues. Germline V gene data show CDR1 as MNHNS and CDR2 as SASEGT. The CDR3 here is CASTTSVGVAYNEKYF. The CDR3 DNA sequence: TGTGCCAGCACCACTTCCGTAGGGGTCGCCTACAATGAGAAGTACTTC.

The chain is built from TRBV12-3 or TRBV12-4 and TRBJ2-5, with D tentatively TRBD2 (5 bases). The CDR3 loop spans 17 amino acids. Deletions cut 4 bases from V and 1 base from J, with 19 bases between. Here the CDR3 reads CASSSRFSEEAQETQYF. DNA of the CDR3: TGTGCCAGCAGTTCCCGGTTCTCCGAGGAGGCCCAAGAGACCCAGTACTTC.

In this sample, this clonotype turned up many times. The chain recombines TRBV10-3 with TRBJ2-1; TRBD2 agrees at 10 bases. The V gene end was trimmed by 5 bases and the J gene end by 9 bases; junction bases not matched to a gene: 7. Germline CDR1 and CDR2: ENHRY and SYGVKD. The CDR3 loop spans 14 amino acids. CDR3 sequence reads: CAISSSGGPTEQFF. CDR3 in DNA: TGTGCCATCAGTTCTAGCGGGGGCCCTACTGAGCAGTTCTTC.

The table lists this clonotype with many counts. The V and J genes are TRBV20-1 and TRBJ1-5; a weak D match, TRBD1 (6 bases). The CDR3 spans 14 residues. Trimming took off 3 bases at V and 4 bases at J, with 13 bases between the two ends. Germline-derived CDR1 and CDR2 are DFQATT and SNEGSKA (reference sequence). CDR3 nucleotides: TGCAGTGCTAGTATGGGGGCTGGGAATCAGCCCCAGCATTTT. Amino acid sequence: CSASMGAGNQPQHF.

There are many counts of this clonotype. This chain joins TRBV7-9 and TRBJ2-1; 10 bases align to TRBD1. This CDR3 contains 16 residues. V was clipped by 5 bases and J by 4 bases; unmatched bases: 8. Germline V CDR1 and CDR2: SEHNR, FQNEAQ (reference sequence). The CDR3 coding sequence is TGTGCCAGCAGCCCAAAGACAGGGGGCACGTACAATGAGCAGTTCTTC. Its protein is CASSPKTGGTYNEQFF.

This clonotype was seen many times. The chain employs TRBV20-1 and TRBJ2-3, with D possibly TRBD1 on 5 matching bases. Trimming left V 8 bases short and J 2 bases short, with 14 bases between. Germline CDR1 and CDR2: DFQATT and SNEGSKA (reference sequence). The CDR3 runs 13 residues. CDR3 residues: CSHLLGVTDTQYF. The CDR3 DNA sequence: TGCAGTCATCTCCTAGGGGTCACAGATACGCAGTATTTT.

The V call is TRBV5-1, the J call TRBJ2-3; 14 bases align to TRBD2. V trimming: 4 bases; J trimming: 5 bases; junction bases outside the gene matches: 6. CDR1 is SGHRS and CDR2 is YFSETQ in the germline V gene. The CDR3 runs 16 residues. CDR3 amino acids: CASSISGTSGRDTQYF. DNA of the CDR3: TGCGCCAGCAGCATCTCCGGGACTAGCGGGAGAGATACGCAGTATTTT.

To note about this clonotype: With a much larger clone just one base away, this may be a read error. V usage is TRBV6-2 or TRBV6-3 and J usage is TRBJ2-5; TRBD2 matches 14 bases. There are 15 residues in the CDR3. The junction had 10 bases not matched to a gene; V was cut back by 5 bases and J by 11 bases. CDR1 is MNHEY, CDR2 SVGEGT, per germline. The CDR3 region has the DNA TGTGCCAGCAGTAAGACTAGCGGGGGGGCCCTGGAGCAGTACTTC. This sequence encodes CASSKTSGGALEQYF.

This clonotype was recorded many times. V usage is TRBV7-2 and J usage is TRBJ2-3; tentatively, D is TRBD2 (6 bases). The CDR3 is 15 residues long. The ends were cut back, 5 bases at V and 2 bases at J, with 14 bases in the middle. In germline, CDR1 is SGHTA, CDR2 FQGNSA. CDR3 residues: CASSPPGGHTDTQYF. The CDR3 DNA is TGTGCCAGCAGCCCCCCCGGGGGTCACACAGATACGCAGTATTTT.

In its sample, this clonotype was seen once. It may be a read error: a sequence one base away is much more abundant. The V call is TRBV20-1, the J call TRBJ1-2; D gene ambiguous. Germline values: CDR1 DFQATT, CDR2 SNEGSKA (reference sequence). The germline V and J ends were trimmed by 1 base and 6 bases, with 15 bases remaining between them. This CDR3 has 14 residues. CDR3 nucleotide sequence: TGCAGTGCTAGAGTTAGGCAGTCGCCCAATGGCTACACCTTC. The encoded protein is CSARVRQSPNGYTF.

Many counts were recorded for this clonotype. V is TRBV30 and J is TRBJ1-5; 10 nucleotides agree with TRBD1. V was clipped by 3 bases and J by 4 bases; unmatched bases: 0. The CDR3 spans 13 residues. Germline values: CDR1 GTSNPN, CDR2 SVGIG (reference sequence). The CDR3: CAWRGQGNQPQHF. CDR3 coding DNA: TGTGCCTGGAGGGGACAGGGGAATCAGCCCCAGCATTTT.

The chain uses TRBV18 and TRBJ2-2, with D possibly matching TRBD2 (6 bases). Trimming left V 3 bases short and J 5 bases short, with 16 bases between. This CDR3 spans 16 amino acids. The germline gives CDR1 KGHSH, CDR2 LQKENI. In DNA, the CDR3 is TGTGCCAGCTCACCGCCCATGAATGGGGGGACCGGGGAGCTGTTTTTT. Protein: CASSPPMNGGTGELFF.

This clonotype was counted ten times or more. The rearrangement uses TRBV5-1 and TRBJ2-7; D gene unclear. The CDR3 runs to 12 residues. CDR1 is SGHRS and CDR2 is YFSETQ in the germline V gene. Written as DNA, the CDR3 is TGCGCTTGCGCGGAGCCGGGCTACGAGCAGTACTTC. Residues: CACAEPGYEQYF.

There are many counts of this clonotype. The chain couples TRBV29-1 to TRBJ2-3, with D perhaps matching TRBD2 (6 bases). The CDR3 has 15 residues. Per germline, CDR1 SQVTM and CDR2 ANQGSEA. The V end was cut by 4 bases, the J end by 4 bases, with 18 bases between. DNA for the CDR3: TGCAGCGTTGTCCCGGGATCCACGGGGGCAGATACGCAGTATTTT. It encodes CSVVPGSTGADTQYF.

This clonotype was counted between two and nine times. The CDR3 is CSAPFNTGTAGNNEQFF. DNA for the CDR3: TGCAGTGCGCCGTTCAATACCGGGACAGCGGGCAACAATGAGCAGTTCTTC. This rearrangement joins TRBV20-1 to TRBJ2-1, with TRBD1 as a possible D gene (7 bases). V lost 6 bases to trimming and J lost 5 bases, with 26 bases between them. CDR3 length equals 17 residues. In germline, CDR1 is DFQATT, CDR2 SNEGSKA (reference sequence).

In its sample, this clonotype was seen many times. The DNA of the CDR3 is TGTGCCAGCGCTATTGAATTGACAGGGAGGAACTATGGCTACACCTTC. Amino acids: CASAIELTGRNYGYTF. This chain connects TRBV12-3 or TRBV12-4 to TRBJ1-2, with 7 bases fitting TRBD1. The CDR3 spans 16 residues. Trimming took 8 bases from V and 2 from J; bases not matched to a gene: 14.

This clonotype was counted ten times or more. The V call is TRBV10-3, the J call TRBJ1-1; D gene unclear. V was clipped by 0 bases and J by 4 bases, with 3 bases between them. Germline assignment: CDR1 ENHRY and CDR2 SYGVKD. CDR3 length equals 12 residues. This chain's CDR3 is CAISESGTEAFF. The CDR3, as DNA: TGTGCCATCAGTGAGTCCGGCACTGAAGCTTTCTTT.

This chain connects TRBV20-1 to TRBJ1-2; no clear D. The CDR3 contains 13 residues. V was trimmed by 6 bases and J by 0 bases, leaving 11 bases between them. Germline values: CDR1 DFQATT, CDR2 SNEGSKA (reference sequence). CDR3 loop: CSANRGTNYGYTF. The CDR3 DNA reads as TGCAGTGCAAATCGGGGAACTAACTATGGCTACACCTTC.